The source of this T cell receptor beta chain is a study of blood T cell repertoires in COVID-19. On the study more broadly: The United States, Italy and Spain supplied acute and convalescent COVID-19 samples.

In the study's own analysis: Amplification of reference gene primers provided the estimated nucleated cell counts. Produced via immunoSEQ multiplex PCR; TCRdb's table is partial and in-frame only. That table gives V, J and clone size, and the DNA gave D and trimming. The sample lists 90,000 to 150,000 clones, around 86% occurring once. Germline-derived CDR1 and CDR2 are MGHRA and YSYEKL. The CDR3 consists of 16 residues. V was clipped by 6 bases and J by 0 bases; unmatched bases: 8. The sample comprised peripheral blood. This rearrangement joins TRBV4-1 to TRBJ2-3; TRBD2 aligns across 8 bases. This clonotype was obtained from a man older than 75 with acute or convalescent COVID-19. Written as DNA, the CDR3 is TGCGCCAGCAGGGCACGACTAGCGCCAAGCACAGATACGCAGTATTTT. It yields the protein CASRARLAPSTDTQYF.